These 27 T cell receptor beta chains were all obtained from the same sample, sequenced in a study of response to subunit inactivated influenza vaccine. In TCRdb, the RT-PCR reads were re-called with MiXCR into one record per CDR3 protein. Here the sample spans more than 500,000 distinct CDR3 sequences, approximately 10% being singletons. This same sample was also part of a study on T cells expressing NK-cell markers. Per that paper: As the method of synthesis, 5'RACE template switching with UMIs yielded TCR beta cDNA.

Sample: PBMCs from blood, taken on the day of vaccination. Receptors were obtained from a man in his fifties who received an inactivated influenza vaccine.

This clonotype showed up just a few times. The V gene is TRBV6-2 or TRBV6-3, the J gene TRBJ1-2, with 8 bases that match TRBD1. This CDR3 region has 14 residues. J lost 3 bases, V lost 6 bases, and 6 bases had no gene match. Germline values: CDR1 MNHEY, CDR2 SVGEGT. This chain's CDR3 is CASRAGGSDYGYTF. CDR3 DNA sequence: TGTGCCAGCAGAGCAGGGGGCTCCGACTATGGCTACACCTTC.

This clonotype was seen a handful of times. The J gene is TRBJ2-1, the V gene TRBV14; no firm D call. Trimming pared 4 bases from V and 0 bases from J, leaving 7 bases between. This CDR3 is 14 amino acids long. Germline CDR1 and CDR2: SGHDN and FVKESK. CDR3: CASSRDLSYNEQFF. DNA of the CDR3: TGTGCCAGCAGCCGAGACCTCTCCTACAATGAGCAGTTCTTC.

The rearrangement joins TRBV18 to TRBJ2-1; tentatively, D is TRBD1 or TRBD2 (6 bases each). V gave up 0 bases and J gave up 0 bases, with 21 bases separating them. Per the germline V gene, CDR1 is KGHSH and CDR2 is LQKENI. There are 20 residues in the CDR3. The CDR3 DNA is TGTGCCAGCTCACCACCGAGGGGGGCGATTGGCCCGAGCTCCTACAATGAGCAGTTCTTC. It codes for CASSPPRGAIGPSSYNEQFF.

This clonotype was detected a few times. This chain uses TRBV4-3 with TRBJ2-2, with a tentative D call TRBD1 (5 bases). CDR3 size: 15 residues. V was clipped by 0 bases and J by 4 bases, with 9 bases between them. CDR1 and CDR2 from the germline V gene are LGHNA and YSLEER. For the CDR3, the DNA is TGCGCCAGCAGCCAAGAGGGGCCTAGCACCGGGGAGCTGTTTTTT. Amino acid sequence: CASSQEGPSTGELFF.

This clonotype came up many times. CDR3 sequence (DNA): TGTGCCAGCAGTCCTACAGGGGCGACCACTGAAGCTTTCTTT. This translates into CASSPTGATTEAFF. V gene TRBV12-3 or TRBV12-4 combines with J gene TRBJ1-1; 7 positions agree with TRBD1. There are 14 residues in the CDR3. V dropped 5 bases and J dropped 4; count of bases not matched to a gene: 7.

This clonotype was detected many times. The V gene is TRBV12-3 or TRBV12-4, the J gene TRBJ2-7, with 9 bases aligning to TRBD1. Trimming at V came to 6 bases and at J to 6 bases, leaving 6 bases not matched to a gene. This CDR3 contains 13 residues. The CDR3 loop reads CASRPRDRVEQYF. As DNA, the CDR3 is TGTGCCAGCAGGCCCCGGGACAGGGTCGAGCAGTACTTC.

CDR3 in DNA: TGTGCCAGCAGTTCCGGGACTAGCGGGACTAACACCGGGGAGCTGTTTTTT. Its translation: CASSSGTSGTNTGELFF. The rearrangement joins TRBV12-3 or TRBV12-4 to TRBJ2-2; 13 bases line up with TRBD2. Trimming removed 4 bases from V and 2 bases from J; junction bases left unmatched: 4. The CDR3 runs to 17 residues.

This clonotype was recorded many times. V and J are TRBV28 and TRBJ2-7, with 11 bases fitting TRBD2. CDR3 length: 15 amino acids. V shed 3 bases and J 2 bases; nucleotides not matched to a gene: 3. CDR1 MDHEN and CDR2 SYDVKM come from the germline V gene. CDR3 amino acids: CASSFETSGAYEQYF. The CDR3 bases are TGTGCCAGCAGTTTTGAGACTAGCGGGGCCTACGAGCAGTACTTC.

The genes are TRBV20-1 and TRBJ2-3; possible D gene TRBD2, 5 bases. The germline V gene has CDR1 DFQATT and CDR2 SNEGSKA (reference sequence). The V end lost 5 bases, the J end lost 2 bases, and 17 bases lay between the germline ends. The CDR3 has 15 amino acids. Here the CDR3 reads CSAVDDGMATDTQYF. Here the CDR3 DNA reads TGCAGTGCTGTCGACGACGGGATGGCCACAGATACGCAGTATTTT.

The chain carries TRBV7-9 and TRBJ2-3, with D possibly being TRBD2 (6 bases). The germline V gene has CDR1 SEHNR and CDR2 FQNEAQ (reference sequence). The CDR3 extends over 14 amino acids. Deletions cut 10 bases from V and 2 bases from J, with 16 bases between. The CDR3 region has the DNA TGTGCCACGATCCTAGCGCCTACCACAGATACGCAGTATTTT. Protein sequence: CATILAPTTDTQYF.

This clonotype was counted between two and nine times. Written as DNA, the CDR3 is TGCGCCAGCAGCCATACTGGGACTAGCTTTCGCGGGCAGTTCTTC. Translating it yields CASSHTGTSFRGQFF. V usage is TRBV4-1 and J usage is TRBJ2-1; 9 bases are shared with TRBD2. V shed 3 bases, J shed 12 bases, and the junction held 12 bases outside the gene matches. Germline V gene data show CDR1 as MGHRA and CDR2 as YSYEKL. The CDR3 spans 15 residues.

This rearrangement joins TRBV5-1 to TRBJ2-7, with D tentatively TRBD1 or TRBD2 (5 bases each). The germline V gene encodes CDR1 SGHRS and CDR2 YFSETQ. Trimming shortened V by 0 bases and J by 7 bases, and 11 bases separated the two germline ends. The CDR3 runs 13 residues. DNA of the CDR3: TGCGCCAGCAGCTTGGAAGGGACCTCGGAGCAGTACTTC. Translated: CASSLEGTSEQYF.

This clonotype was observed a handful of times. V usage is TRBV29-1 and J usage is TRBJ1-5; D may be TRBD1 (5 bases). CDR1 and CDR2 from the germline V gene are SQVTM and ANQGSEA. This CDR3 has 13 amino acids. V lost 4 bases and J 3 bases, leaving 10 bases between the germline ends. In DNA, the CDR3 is TGCAGCGTTGCCGGGACGAACAATCAGCCCCAGCATTTT. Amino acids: CSVAGTNNQPQHF. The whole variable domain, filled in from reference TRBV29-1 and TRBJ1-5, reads SAVISQKPSRDICQRGTSLTIQCQVDSQVTMMFWYRQQPGQSLTLIATANQGSEATYESGFVIDKFPISRPNLTFSTLTVSNMSPEDSSIYLCSVAGTNNQPQHFGDGTRLSIL.

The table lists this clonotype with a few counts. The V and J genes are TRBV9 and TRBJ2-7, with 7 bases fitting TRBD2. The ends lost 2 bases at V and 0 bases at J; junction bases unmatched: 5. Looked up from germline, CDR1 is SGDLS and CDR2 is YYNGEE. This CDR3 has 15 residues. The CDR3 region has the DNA TGTGCCAGCAGCGTTACTAGCGAATACTCCTACGAGCAGTACTTC. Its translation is CASSVTSEYSYEQYF. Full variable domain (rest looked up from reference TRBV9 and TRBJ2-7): DSGVTQTPKHLITATGQRVTLRCSPRSGDLSVYWYQQSLDQGLQFLIQYYNGEERAKGNILERFSAQQFPDLHSELNLSSLELGDSALYFCASSVTSEYSYEQYFGPGTRLTVT.

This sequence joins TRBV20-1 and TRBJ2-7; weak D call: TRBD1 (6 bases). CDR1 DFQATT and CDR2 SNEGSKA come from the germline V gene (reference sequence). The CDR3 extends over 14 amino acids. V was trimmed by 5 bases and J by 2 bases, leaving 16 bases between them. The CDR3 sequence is CSAEEAAGAYEQYF. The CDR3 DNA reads TGCAGTGCTGAAGAGGCGGCAGGGGCCTACGAGCAGTACTTC.

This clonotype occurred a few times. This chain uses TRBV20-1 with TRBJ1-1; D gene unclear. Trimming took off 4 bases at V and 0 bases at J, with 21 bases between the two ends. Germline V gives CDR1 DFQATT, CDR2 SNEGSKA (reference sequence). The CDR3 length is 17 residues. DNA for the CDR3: TGCAGTGCTATATGGGGAGGGAGGGCCACGGTGAACACTGAAGCTTTCTTT. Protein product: CSAIWGGRATVNTEAFF.

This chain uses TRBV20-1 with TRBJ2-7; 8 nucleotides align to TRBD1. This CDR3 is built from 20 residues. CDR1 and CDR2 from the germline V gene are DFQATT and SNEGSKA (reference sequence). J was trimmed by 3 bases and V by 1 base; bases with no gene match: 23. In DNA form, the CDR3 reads TGCAGTGCTAGAGCTCAAGGGAGACCGACAGGGGATCGGAGCCTCTACGAGCAGTACTTC. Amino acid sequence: CSARAQGRPTGDRSLYEQYF.

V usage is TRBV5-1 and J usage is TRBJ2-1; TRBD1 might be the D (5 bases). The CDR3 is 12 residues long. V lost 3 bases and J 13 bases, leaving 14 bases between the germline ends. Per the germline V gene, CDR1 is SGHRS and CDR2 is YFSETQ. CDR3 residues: CASSSDLRVQFF. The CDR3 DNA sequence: TGCGCCAGCAGCTCCGATCTCAGGGTTCAGTTCTTC.

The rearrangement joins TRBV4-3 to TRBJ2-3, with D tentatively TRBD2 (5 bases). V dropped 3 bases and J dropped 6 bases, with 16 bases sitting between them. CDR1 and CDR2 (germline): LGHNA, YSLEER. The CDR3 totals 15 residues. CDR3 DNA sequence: TGCGCCAGCAGCCAGCGGTCGGGATCCCGCGATACGCAGTATTTT. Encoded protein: CASSQRSGSRDTQYF.

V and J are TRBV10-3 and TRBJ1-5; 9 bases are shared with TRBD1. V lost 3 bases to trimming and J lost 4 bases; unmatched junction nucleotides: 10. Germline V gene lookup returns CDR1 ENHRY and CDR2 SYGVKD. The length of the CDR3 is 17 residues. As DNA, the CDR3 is TGTGCCATCAGTGATTTACCCGCCGGGACAGGGAATCAGCCCCAGCATTTT. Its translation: CAISDLPAGTGNQPQHF.

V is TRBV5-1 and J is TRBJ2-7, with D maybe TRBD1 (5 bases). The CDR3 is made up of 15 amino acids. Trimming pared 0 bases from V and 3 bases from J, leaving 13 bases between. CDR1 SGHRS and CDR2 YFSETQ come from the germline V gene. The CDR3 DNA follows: TGCGCCAGCAGCTTGGCAACAGGAGATATCTACGAGCAGTACTTC. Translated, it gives CASSLATGDIYEQYF.

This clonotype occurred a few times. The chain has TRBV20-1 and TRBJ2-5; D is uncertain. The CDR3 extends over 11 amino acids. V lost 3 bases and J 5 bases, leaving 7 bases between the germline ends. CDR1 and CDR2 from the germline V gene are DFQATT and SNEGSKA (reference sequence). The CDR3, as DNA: TGCAGTGCTAGTCCTGCGGAGACCCAGTACTTC. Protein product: CSASPAETQYF.

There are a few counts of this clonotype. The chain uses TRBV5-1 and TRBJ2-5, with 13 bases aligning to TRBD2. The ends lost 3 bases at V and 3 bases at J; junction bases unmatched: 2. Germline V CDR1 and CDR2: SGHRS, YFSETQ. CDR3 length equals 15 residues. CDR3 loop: CASSSGTSGEETQYF. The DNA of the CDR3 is TGCGCCAGCAGCTCCGGGACTAGCGGGGAAGAGACCCAGTACTTC.

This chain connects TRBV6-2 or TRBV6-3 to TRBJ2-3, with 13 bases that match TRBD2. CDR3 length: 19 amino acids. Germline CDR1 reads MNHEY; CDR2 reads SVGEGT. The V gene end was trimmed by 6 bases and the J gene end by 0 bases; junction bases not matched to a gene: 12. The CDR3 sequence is CASSSGTSGDLLSTDTQYF. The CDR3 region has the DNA TGTGCCAGCAGCTCCGGGACTAGCGGGGACCTCCTTAGCACAGATACGCAGTATTTT.

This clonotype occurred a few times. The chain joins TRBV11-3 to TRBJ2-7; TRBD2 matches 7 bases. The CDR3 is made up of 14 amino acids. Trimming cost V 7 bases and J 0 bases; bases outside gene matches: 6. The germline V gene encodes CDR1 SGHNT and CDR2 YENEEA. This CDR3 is CASMIRGSSYEQYF. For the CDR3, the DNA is TGTGCCAGCATGATTCGCGGGAGCTCCTACGAGCAGTACTTC.

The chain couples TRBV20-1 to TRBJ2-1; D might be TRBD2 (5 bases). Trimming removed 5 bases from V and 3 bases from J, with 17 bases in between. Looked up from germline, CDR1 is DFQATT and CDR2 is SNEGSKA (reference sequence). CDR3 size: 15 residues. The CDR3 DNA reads TGCAGTGCTCGGGGTCTACTGAGCTTCTACAATGAGCAGTTCTTC. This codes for CSARGLLSFYNEQFF.

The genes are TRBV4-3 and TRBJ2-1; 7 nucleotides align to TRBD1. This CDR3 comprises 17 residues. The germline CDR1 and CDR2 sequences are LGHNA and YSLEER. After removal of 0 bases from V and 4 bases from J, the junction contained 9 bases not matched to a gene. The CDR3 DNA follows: TGCGCCAGCAGCCAAGATTTAGGGACAGCGGCATACAATGAGCAGTTCTTC. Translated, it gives CASSQDLGTAAYNEQFF.